This TCR beta chain was sequenced for a study of cytomegalovirus exposure and HLA in healthy donors. Study outcomes and limitations: In terms of immune exposure information, only CMV serostatus was available. Earlier findings revealed that most TCR beta V segments proved productive either about 87% or about 30% of the time.

Concerning this clone: Antigen: not known.

The primer mix had 60 Vbeta and 13 Jbeta primers. The repertoire was sequenced with immunoSEQ multiplex PCR; TCRdb's copy has only in-frame clones and lacks some. Here the sample spans about 160,000 clones, 84% being singletons. V shed 2 bases and J shed 6 bases, with 14 bases lying between them. Germline V CDR1 and CDR2: ENHRY, SYGVKD. This CDR3 has 14 residues. Donors showed nominal health when sampled, although they likely had unrecorded immune exposures. Source material: PBMCs. The TCR sequence derives from a young man in good health and CMV-seronegative. The rearrangement joins TRBV10-3 to TRBJ2-7, with D uncertain. The CDR3 is CAISERNPSGEQYF. CDR3 DNA sequence: TGTGCCATCAGTGAGAGGAATCCATCGGGCGAGCAGTACTTC.